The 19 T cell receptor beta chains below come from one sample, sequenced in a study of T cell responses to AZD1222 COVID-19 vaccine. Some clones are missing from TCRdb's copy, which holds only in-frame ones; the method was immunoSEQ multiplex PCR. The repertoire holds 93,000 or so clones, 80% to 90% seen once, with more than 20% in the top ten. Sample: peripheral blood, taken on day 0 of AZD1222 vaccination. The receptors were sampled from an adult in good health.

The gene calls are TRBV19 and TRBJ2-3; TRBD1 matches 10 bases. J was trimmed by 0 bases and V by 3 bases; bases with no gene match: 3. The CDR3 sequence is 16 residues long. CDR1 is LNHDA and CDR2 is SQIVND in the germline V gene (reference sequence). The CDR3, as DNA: TGTGCCAGTAGTATTGGGGACAGGGGAAGCACAGATACGCAGTATTTT. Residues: CASSIGDRGSTDTQYF.

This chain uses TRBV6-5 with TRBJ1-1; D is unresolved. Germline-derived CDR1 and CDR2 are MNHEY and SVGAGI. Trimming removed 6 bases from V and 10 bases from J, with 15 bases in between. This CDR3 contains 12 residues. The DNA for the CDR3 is TGTGCCAGCAGGACCCCTGAGGGCGCAGCTTTCTTT. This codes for CASRTPEGAAFF.

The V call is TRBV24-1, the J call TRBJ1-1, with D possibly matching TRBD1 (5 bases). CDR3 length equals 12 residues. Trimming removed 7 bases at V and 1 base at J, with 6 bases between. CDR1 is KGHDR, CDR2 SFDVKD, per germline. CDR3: CATRGGNTEAFF. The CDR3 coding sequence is TGTGCCACCAGGGGGGGGAACACTGAAGCTTTCTTT.

CDR3 region: CATSDRDTEAFF. The CDR3 coding sequence is TGTGCCACCAGTGACAGGGACACTGAAGCTTTCTTT. J is TRBJ1-1 and V is TRBV24-1, with D possibly TRBD1 on 5 matching bases. V was clipped by 4 bases and J by 3 bases, with 5 bases between them. There are 12 residues in the CDR3. CDR1 is KGHDR, CDR2 SFDVKD, per germline.

CDR3 nucleotides: TGTGCCAGTATTACCAACCCAAATAGCAATCAGCCCCAGCATTTT. It codes for CASITNPNSNQPQHF. The chain combines TRBV19 with TRBJ1-5; no reliable D call. The ends were cut back, 7 bases at V and 0 bases at J, with 13 bases in the middle. The length of the CDR3 is 15 residues. The germline V gene has CDR1 LNHDA and CDR2 SQIVND (reference sequence).

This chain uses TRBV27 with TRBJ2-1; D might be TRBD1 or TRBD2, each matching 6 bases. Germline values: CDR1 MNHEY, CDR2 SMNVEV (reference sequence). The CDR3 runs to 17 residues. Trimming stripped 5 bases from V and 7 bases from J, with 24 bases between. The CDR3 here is CASSLNLQGGSHNEQFF. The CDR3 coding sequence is TGTGCCAGCAGTCTCAACTTACAGGGAGGTTCTCATAATGAGCAGTTCTTC.

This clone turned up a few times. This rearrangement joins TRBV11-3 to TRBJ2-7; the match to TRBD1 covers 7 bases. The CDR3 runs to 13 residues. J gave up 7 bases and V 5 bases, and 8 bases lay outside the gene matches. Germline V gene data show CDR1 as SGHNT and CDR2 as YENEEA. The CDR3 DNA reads TGTGCCAGCAGCCTGACAGGGTCGGGGGAGCAGTACTTC. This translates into CASSLTGSGEQYF.

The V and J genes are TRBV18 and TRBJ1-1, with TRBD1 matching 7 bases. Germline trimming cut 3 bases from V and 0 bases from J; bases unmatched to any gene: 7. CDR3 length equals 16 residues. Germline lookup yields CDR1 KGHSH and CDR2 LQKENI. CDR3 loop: CASSPEGAGMNTEAFF. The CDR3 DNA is TGTGCCAGCTCACCTGAGGGGGCAGGGATGAACACTGAAGCTTTCTTT.

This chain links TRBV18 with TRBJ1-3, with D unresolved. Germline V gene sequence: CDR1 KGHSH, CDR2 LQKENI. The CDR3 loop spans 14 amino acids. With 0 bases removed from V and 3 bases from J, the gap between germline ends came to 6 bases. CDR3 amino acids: CASSPPNRGNTIYF. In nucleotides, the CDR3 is TGTGCCAGCTCACCACCGAATCGTGGAAACACCATATATTTT.

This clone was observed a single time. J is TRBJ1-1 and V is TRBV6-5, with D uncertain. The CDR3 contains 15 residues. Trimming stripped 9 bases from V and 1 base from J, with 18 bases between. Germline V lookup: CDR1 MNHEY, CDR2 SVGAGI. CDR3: CASRAGASRNTEAFF. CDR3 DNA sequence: TGTGCCAGTAGGGCAGGAGCATCTCGGAACACTGAAGCTTTCTTT.

The CDR3 bases are TGCGCCAGCAGCTTGGCAGTAATGAACACTGAAGCTTTCTTT. Translated: CASSLAVMNTEAFF. The chain recombines TRBV5-1 with TRBJ1-1, with unresolved D. CDR3 size: 14 residues. V was cut by 0 bases and J by 0 bases, with 6 bases left in between. Germline assignment: CDR1 SGHRS and CDR2 YFSETQ.

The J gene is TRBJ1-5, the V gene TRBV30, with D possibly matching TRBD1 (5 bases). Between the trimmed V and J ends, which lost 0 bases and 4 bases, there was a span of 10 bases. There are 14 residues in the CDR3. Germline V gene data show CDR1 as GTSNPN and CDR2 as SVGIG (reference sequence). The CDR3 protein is CAWSVQVGNQPQHF. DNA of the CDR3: TGTGCCTGGAGTGTACAGGTCGGTAATCAGCCCCAGCATTTT. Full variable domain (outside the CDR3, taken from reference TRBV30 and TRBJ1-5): SQTIHQWPATLVQPVGSPLSLECTVEGTSNPNLYWYRQAAGRGLQLLFYSVGIGQISSEVPQNLSASRPQDRQFILSSKKLLLSDSGFYLCAWSVQVGNQPQHFGDGTRLSIL.

The CDR3 protein is CAWNEGHGTDTQYF. In DNA form, the CDR3 reads TGTGCCTGGAACGAAGGACACGGCACAGATACGCAGTATTTT. J is TRBJ2-3 and V is TRBV30; possibly TRBD1 for D (5 bases). V was cut by 4 bases and J by 1 base, with 12 bases left in between. CDR3 length equals 14 residues. Germline CDR1 reads GTSNPN; CDR2 reads SVGIG (reference sequence).

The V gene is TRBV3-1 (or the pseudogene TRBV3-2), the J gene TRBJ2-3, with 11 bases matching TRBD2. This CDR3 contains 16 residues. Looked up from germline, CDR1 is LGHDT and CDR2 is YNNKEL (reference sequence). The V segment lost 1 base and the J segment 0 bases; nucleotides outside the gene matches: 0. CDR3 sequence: CASSQGLAGSTDTQYF. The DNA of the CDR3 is TGTGCCAGCAGCCAAGGACTAGCGGGAAGCACAGATACGCAGTATTTT.

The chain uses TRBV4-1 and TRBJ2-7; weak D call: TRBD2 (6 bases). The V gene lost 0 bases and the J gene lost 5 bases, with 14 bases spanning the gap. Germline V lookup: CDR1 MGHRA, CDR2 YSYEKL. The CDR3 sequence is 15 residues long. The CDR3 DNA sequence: TGCGCCAGCAGCCAAGATGAGGGGAGGCAACACGAGCAGTACTTC. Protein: CASSQDEGRQHEQYF.

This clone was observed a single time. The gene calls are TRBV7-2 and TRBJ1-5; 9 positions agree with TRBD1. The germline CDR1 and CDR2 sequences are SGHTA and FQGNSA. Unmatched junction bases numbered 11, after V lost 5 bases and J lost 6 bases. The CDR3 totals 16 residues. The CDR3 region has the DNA TGTGCCAGCAGCCTGACCAATACAGGGGGCAGTCAGCCCCAGCATTTT. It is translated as CASSLTNTGGSQPQHF.

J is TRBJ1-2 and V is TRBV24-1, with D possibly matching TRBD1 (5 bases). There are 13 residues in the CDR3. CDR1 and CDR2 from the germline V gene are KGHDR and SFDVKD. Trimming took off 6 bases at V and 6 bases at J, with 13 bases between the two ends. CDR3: CATSTQGLDGYTF. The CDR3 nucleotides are TGTGCCACCAGTACCCAGGGTTTGGATGGCTACACCTTC.

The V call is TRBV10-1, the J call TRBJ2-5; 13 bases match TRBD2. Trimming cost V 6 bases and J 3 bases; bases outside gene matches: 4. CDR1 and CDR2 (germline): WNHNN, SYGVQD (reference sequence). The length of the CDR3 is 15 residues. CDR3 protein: CASSAGTSGEETQYF. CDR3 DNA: TGCGCCAGCAGCGCCGGGACTAGCGGGGAAGAGACCCAGTACTTC.

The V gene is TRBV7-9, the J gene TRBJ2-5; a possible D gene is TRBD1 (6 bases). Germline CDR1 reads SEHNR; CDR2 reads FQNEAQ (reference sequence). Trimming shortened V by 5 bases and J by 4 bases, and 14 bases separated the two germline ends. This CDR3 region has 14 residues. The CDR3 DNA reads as TGTGCCAGCAGCACCTCAGGGGTTGCAGAGACCCAGTACTTC. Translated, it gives CASSTSGVAETQYF.